These 21 T cell receptor beta chains came from one sample sequenced in a study of shared clonotypes between healthy human individuals. Clones were read by immunoSEQ multiplex PCR, and TCRdb kept only the in-frame ones, dropping some. This table has around 530,000 clones, around three quarters appearing once. Specimen: PBMCs. These receptors came from a woman in her thirties or forties in good health. Some clones in this sample may be carry-over from other donors' samples.

J is TRBJ2-1 and V is TRBV6-5, with 9 nucleotides matching TRBD2. The germline V gene has CDR1 MNHEY and CDR2 SVGAGI. With V trimmed by 4 bases and J by 8 bases, 6 bases remained unmatched. The CDR3 covers 14 residues. DNA of the CDR3: TGTGCCAGCAGTTTCGAGCGGGAGGCGTATGAGCAGTTCTTC. Translation: CASSFEREAYEQFF.

On this clone itself: Within the sample, other DNA sequences also encode this same CDR3. V usage is TRBV5-1 and J usage is TRBJ2-7; TRBD2 matches at 11 bases. The V gene end was trimmed by 0 bases and the J gene end by 4 bases; junction bases not matched to a gene: 0. Germline lookup yields CDR1 SGHRS and CDR2 YFSETQ. This CDR3 is built from 14 residues. The CDR3 region is CASSLVAGGYEQYF. DNA for the CDR3: TGCGCCAGCAGCTTGGTAGCGGGAGGGTACGAGCAGTACTTC.

This chain connects TRBV27 to TRBJ1-5; 8 bases are shared with TRBD1. The CDR3 contains 14 residues. CDR1 and CDR2 (germline): MNHEY, SMNVEV (reference sequence). V was clipped by 5 bases and J by 7 bases; unmatched bases: 7. DNA for the CDR3: TGTGCCAGCAGTATAGGGACAGGTGGACAGCCCCAGCATTTT. It codes for CASSIGTGGQPQHF.

In its sample, this clone was seen once. The V gene is TRBV4-1, the J gene TRBJ2-1, with D uncertain. This CDR3 is 16 amino acids long. V lost 7 bases, J lost 4 bases, and 20 bases lay in between. The germline V gene has CDR1 MGHRA and CDR2 YSYEKL. The CDR3 coding sequence is TGCGCCAGCACCTTGTCGTCTTCCGAGACTTACAATGAGCAGTTCTTC. Protein sequence: CASTLSSSETYNEQFF.

This clone was seen only a few times. The chain links TRBV28 to TRBJ1-2, with TRBD1 identical over 7 bases. This CDR3 spans 15 amino acids. Trimming at V came to 4 bases and at J to 2 bases, leaving 7 bases not matched to a gene. Germline CDR1 MDHEN, CDR2 SYDVKM. CDR3 loop: CASSSRQGTNYGYTF. Written as DNA, the CDR3 is TGTGCCAGCAGTTCGAGACAGGGAACCAACTATGGCTACACCTTC.

This clone occurred once. V and J are TRBV7-9 and TRBJ2-4; 10 bases fit TRBD1. CDR1 is SEHNR, CDR2 FQNEAQ, per germline (reference sequence). The CDR3 totals 14 residues. The V segment lost 3 bases and the J segment 8 bases; nucleotides outside the gene matches: 4. CDR3 nucleotides: TGTGCCAGCAGCTTGGGGACAGGGGTAGACATTCAGTACTTC. Protein product: CASSLGTGVDIQYF.

V usage is TRBV29-1 and J usage is TRBJ1-4, with D unresolved. The V end was cut by 5 bases, the J end by 7 bases, with 11 bases between. This CDR3 contains 12 residues. CDR1 and CDR2 from the germline V gene are SQVTM and ANQGSEA. The CDR3 DNA sequence: TGCAGCGTTTTGAGGGATCGTGAAAAACTGTTTTTT. Encoded protein: CSVLRDREKLFF.

The CDR3 protein is CASSPGPGGTEAFF. The CDR3 DNA follows: TGTGCCAGCAGCCCGGGACCCGGCGGGACTGAAGCTTTCTTT. The gene calls are TRBV7-2 and TRBJ1-1; the D gene is possibly TRBD1 (5 bases). The CDR3 is 14 residues long. The germline V gene encodes CDR1 SGHTA and CDR2 FQGNSA. V was shortened by 5 bases and J by 5 bases, with 15 bases between the two germline ends. Complete variable domain (other parts from reference TRBV7-2 and TRBJ1-1): GAGVSQSPSNKVTEKGKDVELRCDPISGHTALYWYRQSLGQGLEFLIYFQGNSAPDKSGLPSDRFSAERTGGSVSTLTIQRTQQEDSAVYLCASSPGPGGTEAFFGQGTRLTVV.

The rearrangement joins TRBV11-2 to TRBJ1-1; possible D gene TRBD1, 5 bases. The CDR3 loop spans 14 amino acids. Germline CDR1 SGHAT, CDR2 FQNNGV. The germline V and J ends were trimmed by 8 bases and 1 base, with 14 bases remaining between them. CDR3 protein: CASPLGEGNTEAFF. The CDR3 nucleotides are TGTGCCAGCCCTCTGGGGGAGGGGAACACTGAAGCTTTCTTT. The full variable domain, with the rest looked up from reference TRBV11-2 and TRBJ1-1, is EAGVAQSPRYKIIEKRQSVAFWCNPISGHATLYWYQQILGQGPKLLIQFQNNGVVDDSQLPKDRFSAERLKGVDSTLKIQPAKLEDSAVYLCASPLGEGNTEAFFGQGTRLTVV.

The chain links TRBV5-1 to TRBJ2-2, with D perhaps assigned TRBD1 or TRBD2 (5 bases each). Germline loops: CDR1 SGHRS, CDR2 YFSETQ. This CDR3 spans 17 amino acids. The V end was cut by 4 bases, the J end by 0 bases, with 16 bases between. In DNA, the CDR3 is TGCGCCAGCAGCCCGGGACGGGGTATGACGAACACCGGGGAGCTGTTTTTT. Its translation is CASSPGRGMTNTGELFF.

The J gene is TRBJ2-1, the V gene TRBV29-1; 7 nucleotides align to TRBD2. J was trimmed by 9 bases and V by 5 bases; bases with no gene match: 16. The CDR3 loop spans 15 amino acids. Per germline, CDR1 SQVTM and CDR2 ANQGSEA. DNA of the CDR3: TGCAGCGTTAAGGTTGCCGGGACTATGAGGGGTGAGCAGTTCTTC. Its translation is CSVKVAGTMRGEQFF.

This clone was observed once. The genes are TRBV18 and TRBJ2-7; 7 bases line up with TRBD2. The CDR3 runs 14 residues. The germline V gene has CDR1 KGHSH and CDR2 LQKENI. With V trimmed by 3 bases and J by 2 bases, 4 bases remained unmatched. The CDR3 region has the DNA TGTGCCAGCTCACCCAGCGGGACGCCCTACGAGCAGTACTTC. Protein product: CASSPSGTPYEQYF.

The V and J genes are TRBV4-1 and TRBJ2-3, with 10 positions matching TRBD2. The V gene's germline CDR1 is MGHRA and CDR2 YSYEKL. Trimming took 2 bases from V and 4 from J; bases not matched to a gene: 6. The CDR3 runs to 16 residues. The CDR3 DNA is TGCGCCAGCAGCCAACCCCTAGCGGGAGTGCCAGATACGCAGTATTTT. Its protein product is CASSQPLAGVPDTQYF.

This chain joins TRBV5-4 and TRBJ2-2; no clear D. Germline CDR1 SGHNT, CDR2 YYREEE (reference sequence). The CDR3 has 15 residues. V shed 4 bases and J shed 0 bases, with 10 bases lying between them. CDR3 in amino acids: CASSPGLTNTGELFF. CDR3 DNA: TGTGCCAGCAGCCCCGGGCTCACGAACACCGGGGAGCTGTTTTTT. The whole variable domain, filled in from reference TRBV5-4 and TRBJ2-2, reads ETGVTQSPTHLIKTRGQQVTLRCSSQSGHNTVSWYQQALGQGPQFIFQYYREEENGRGNFPPRFSGLQFPNYSSELNVNALELDDSALYLCASSPGLTNTGELFFGEGSRLTVL.

The V call is TRBV7-6, the J call TRBJ2-7, with a weak D call TRBD2 (5 bases). CDR3 length: 13 amino acids. The V gene's germline CDR1 is SGHVS and CDR2 FNYEAQ. The germline V and J ends were trimmed by 0 bases and 7 bases, with 10 bases remaining between them. The chain's CDR3 is CASSLAAGWEQYF. The CDR3 coding sequence is TGTGCCAGCAGCTTAGCGGCGGGCTGGGAGCAGTACTTC. The full variable domain, its missing parts supplied by reference TRBV7-6 and TRBJ2-7, is GAGVSQSPRYKVTKRGQDVALRCDPISGHVSLYWYRQALGQGPEFLTYFNYEAQQDKSGLPNDRFSAERPEGSISTLTIQRTEQRDSAMYRCASSLAAGWEQYFGPGTRLTVT.

This clone was seen ten or more times. The V and J genes are TRBV5-4 and TRBJ2-5, with D perhaps matching TRBD2 (6 bases). The CDR3 sequence is 16 residues long. Germline loops: CDR1 SGHNT, CDR2 YYREEE (reference sequence). Trimming stripped 4 bases from V and 2 bases from J, with 18 bases between. This CDR3 is CASSPSVAEGQETQYF. CDR3 DNA sequence: TGTGCCAGCAGCCCCTCCGTAGCGGAGGGGCAAGAGACCCAGTACTTC.

This chain uses TRBV7-8 with TRBJ2-1; D not resolved. CDR3 length: 15 residues. Germline CDR1 reads SGHVS; CDR2 reads FQNEAQ. V lost 2 bases to trimming and J lost 3 bases, with 11 bases between them. CDR3 residues: CASSLFETGYNEQFF. The CDR3 bases are TGTGCCAGCAGCTTATTTGAAACGGGCTACAATGAGCAGTTCTTC.

In regard to this clone: With only one base between it and a far larger clone, this is likely a read error. This chain connects TRBV4-2 to TRBJ2-2, with D possibly being TRBD1 (6 bases). This CDR3 has 15 residues. Germline V lookup: CDR1 LGHNA, CDR2 YNFKEQ. With 0 bases removed from V and 4 bases from J, the gap between germline ends came to 9 bases. DNA for the CDR3: TGTGCCAGCAGCCAAGAAAAAGGGGGCACCGGGGAGCTGTTTTTT. It yields the protein CASSQEKGGTGELFF.

The V call is TRBV6-5, the J call TRBJ2-7; possibly TRBD2 for D (6 bases). The CDR3 runs 14 residues. V was trimmed by 6 bases and J by 5 bases, leaving 17 bases between them. Germline V gene data show CDR1 as MNHEY and CDR2 as SVGAGI. The CDR3 spells CASREVGGDNEQYF. The CDR3 DNA is TGTGCCAGCAGGGAGGTGGGGGGAGACAACGAGCAGTACTTC.

The CDR3 DNA follows: TGTGCCAGCAGTTTGGGGGACAGAGAACTCACCGGGGAGCTGTTTTTT. It encodes CASSLGDRELTGELFF. The gene calls are TRBV27 and TRBJ2-2, with 7 bases aligning to TRBD1. Trimming took 3 bases from V and 4 from J; bases not matched to a gene: 8. The germline V gene has CDR1 MNHEY and CDR2 SMNVEV (reference sequence). The CDR3 runs 16 residues.

This clone was counted between two and nine times. The chain carries TRBV18 and TRBJ2-7, with D perhaps TRBD1 or TRBD2 (5 bases each). The V and J ends lost 3 bases and 5 bases respectively, with 14 bases between them. Germline CDR1 and CDR2: KGHSH and LQKENI. The CDR3 contains 14 residues. In DNA form, the CDR3 reads TGTGCCAGCTCACCCGGGACGGTCTTGAACGAGCAGTACTTC. Translated: CASSPGTVLNEQYF.